This record concerns one T cell receptor (beta chain) sequence. Its target is unknown. The V and J ends lost 1 base and 2 bases respectively, with 2 bases between them. The CDR3 runs 12 residues. The germline CDR1 and CDR2 sequences are SGHDT and YYEEEE. This sample is drawn from a study of OX40 agonist ivuxolimab in advanced cancers. This table comes from immunoSEQ multiplex PCR, and its TCRdb copy is limited to in-frame clones, with some not included. The profile shows about 60,000 clones, more than 85% of them singletons. Regarding the study as a whole: Expanded peripheral T cell antigen specificity was not determined.

Sequences were derived from CD4+ or CD8+ T cells sorted from blood, sampled in a trial of the OX40 agonist ivuxolimab. The receptor was derived from an adult with an advanced solid tumor such as melanoma, head and neck, liver or kidney cancer. The chain has TRBV5-6 and TRBJ2-3; D is ambiguous. CDR3 bases: TGTGCCAGCAGCTTGAACACAGATACGCAGTATTTT. The encoded protein is CASSLNTDTQYF.